The rows below give T cell receptor beta chains drawn from one sample of a study of spatial heterogeneity in lung cancer. In TCRdb, the 5' RACE reads were re-called with MiXCR into one record per CDR3 protein. Of roughly 70,000 distinct CDR3 sequences listed, about 14% are singletons. Sequenced material: PBMCs, taken at surgery. The receptor source for this set is a male donor with early-stage non-small cell lung cancer. CDR3s include the opening cysteine and the closing phenylalanine or tryptophan. The D gene is left open where the match is weak. Rows may omit the clone size; those that give it use once, few, many or a size class.

v_gene	d_gene	j_gene	abundance	CDR3aa	CDR3nt
TRBV3-1	-	TRBJ1-5	few	CASSHETTGNQPQHF	TGTGCCAGCAGCCACGAAACCACGGGCAATCAGCCCCAGCATTTT
TRBV7-2	-	TRBJ2-3	-	CASSLVRGAGTDTQYF	TGTGCCAGCAGCTTAGTTCGGGGGGCCGGCACAGATACGCAGTATTTT
TRBV5-1	-	TRBJ2-1	many	CASSPDRYNEQFF	TGCGCCAGCAGTCCCGACCGTTACAATGAGCAGTTCTTC
TRBV10-3	-	TRBJ2-1	-	CATAGAGNEQFF	TGTGCCACCGCGGGGGCGGGCAATGAGCAGTTCTTC
TRBV5-6	-	TRBJ1-2	-	CASSLPPDQRGYTF	TGTGCCAGCAGCTTACCCCCGGACCAGAGGGGCTACACCTTC
TRBV7-2	-	TRBJ2-5	few	CASSLHPGTEGETQYF	TGTGCCAGCAGCTTACACCCCGGGACGGAGGGAGAGACCCAGTACTTC
TRBV29-1	-	TRBJ1-1	many	CSASMASGTEAFF	TGCAGCGCCAGCATGGCATCAGGAACTGAAGCTTTCTTT
TRBV29-1	-	TRBJ2-3	many	CSVVTGTDTQYF	TGCAGCGTTGTAACAGGGACAGATACGCAGTATTTT
TRBV25-1	-	TRBJ1-6	many	CASSELRRGSPLHF	TGTGCCAGCAGCGAACTCCGGAGGGGTTCACCCCTCCACTTT
TRBV7-9	TRBD1	TRBJ1-1	few	CASSLDLTGPTEAFF	TGTGCCAGCAGCTTAGATTTGACAGGGCCAACTGAAGCTTTCTTT
TRBV11-3	-	TRBJ1-4	many	CASSSFGGKLFF	TGTGCCAGCAGCTCCTTCGGGGGAAAACTGTTTTTT
TRBV4-3	-	TRBJ1-4	many	CASRIDATNEKLFF	TGCGCCAGCAGAATAGATGCAACTAATGAAAAACTGTTTTTT
TRBV7-9	TRBD1	TRBJ2-5	few	CASSLQGAGETQYF	TGTGCCAGCAGCTTACAGGGGGCTGGAGAGACCCAGTACTTC
TRBV3-1	TRBD1	TRBJ2-1	medium-sized	CASSQHGTVNNEQFF	TGTGCCAGCAGCCAACACGGGACAGTCAACAATGAGCAGTTCTTC
TRBV5-1	TRBD1	TRBJ1-1	many	CASSIGQGSTEAFF	TGCGCCAGCAGCATTGGACAGGGAAGCACTGAAGCTTTCTTT
TRBV5-1	TRBD1	TRBJ2-7	many	CASSLTATGPYEQYF	TGCGCCAGCAGCCTCACTGCGACAGGGCCCTACGAGCAGTACTTC
TRBV12-3/TRBV12-4	-	TRBJ2-5	-	CASNLRPGGPLETQYF	TGTGCCAGCAACCTCCGACCTGGGGGGCCCTTAGAGACCCAGTACTTC
TRBV9	TRBD2	TRBJ2-3	many	CASSVGPSGMVDTQYF	TGTGCCAGCAGCGTAGGTCCTAGCGGGATGGTGGATACGCAGTATTTT
TRBV4-3	TRBD2	TRBJ2-7	-	CASSQEGTSGSYEQYF	TGCGCCAGCAGCCAAGAGGGGACTAGCGGGAGCTACGAGCAGTACTTC
TRBV6-5	-	TRBJ2-7	-	CASRQGLYEQYF	TGTGCCAGCAGGCAAGGTTTATACGAGCAGTACTTC
TRBV10-3	-	TRBJ2-5	many	CAISERRETQYF	TGTGCCATCAGTGAACGTAGGGAGACCCAGTACTTC
TRBV12-3/TRBV12-4	TRBD1	TRBJ1-2	few	CASSPDRGIYGYTF	TGTGCCAGCAGTCCCGACAGGGGCATCTATGGCTACACCTTC
TRBV19	-	TRBJ2-2	many	CASSMLGLTFTANTGELFF	TGTGCCAGTAGTATGTTAGGACTAACCTTCACCGCGAACACCGGGGAGCTGTTTTTT
TRBV29-1	-	TRBJ2-7	few	CSVEGTDSYEQYF	TGCAGCGTTGAAGGGACTGACTCCTACGAGCAGTACTTC
TRBV7-6	-	TRBJ2-3	many	CASSAGQPLATDTQYF	TGTGCCAGCAGCGCGGGACAGCCGCTAGCCACAGATACGCAGTATTTT
TRBV9	-	TRBJ1-1	many	CASSPPGGGRNTEAFF	TGTGCCAGCAGCCCCCCCGGGGGAGGAAGGAACACTGAAGCTTTCTTT
TRBV2	-	TRBJ1-5	-	CASSEAGFRNQPQHF	TGTGCCAGCAGTGAAGCAGGGTTCAGGAATCAGCCCCAGCATTTT
TRBV7-8	TRBD2	TRBJ2-7	-	CASSSGLAGGPIDYEQYF	TGTGCCAGCAGCTCGGGACTAGCGGGAGGCCCCATTGACTACGAGCAGTACTTC
TRBV7-9	-	TRBJ2-7	many	CASSGRQYSYEQYF	TGTGCCAGCAGCGGCAGGCAATACTCCTACGAGCAGTACTTC
TRBV4-1	TRBD1	TRBJ1-1	many	CASSQWPDREHTEAFF	TGCGCCAGCAGCCAATGGCCCGACAGGGAGCACACTGAAGCTTTCTTT
TRBV18	-	TRBJ2-7	-	CASSPAGTSEQYF	TGTGCCAGCTCACCCGCCGGGACCTCCGAGCAGTACTTC
TRBV7-3	-	TRBJ2-2	-	CASRLLPNTGELFF	TGTGCCAGCAGATTACTTCCGAACACCGGGGAGCTGTTTTTT
TRBV7-2	TRBD1	TRBJ2-5	-	CASSLGQGGKTQYF	TGTGCCAGCAGCTTAGGACAGGGGGGGAAGACCCAGTACTTC
TRBV27	-	TRBJ2-2	few	CASSPRSGNTGELFF	TGTGCCAGCAGTCCCCGTAGCGGGAACACCGGGGAGCTGTTTTTT
TRBV3-1	TRBD2	TRBJ2-7	many	CASSRAAGAYEQYF	TGTGCCAGCAGCCGAGCAGCGGGAGCCTACGAGCAGTACTTC